A selection of T cell receptor beta chains follows, all from one sample in a study of CD8 T cells in Susac syndrome. Each CDR3 protein gets one entry after TCRdb re-called the immunoSEQ multiplex PCR reads with MiXCR. Of under 150,000 distinct CDR3 sequences listed, approximately 95% are singletons. Material for sequencing was CD4+ T cells from PBMCs. These receptor sequences come from a human donor with Susac syndrome. Each CDR3 is given without its conserved first and last residue.

j_call v_call cdr3_aa
TRBJ1-1 TRBV19 ASSMGQPNTEAF
TRBJ2-1 TRBV12-3/TRBV12-4 ASSFEGTEQF
TRBJ2-7 TRBV2 ASSGGQPSYEQY
TRBJ1-2 TRBV7-9 ASSLTNAGSYGYT
TRBJ2-1 TRBV6-5 ASSHRRYNEQF
TRBJ2-3 TRBV5-1 ASSNTGGTDTQY
TRBJ1-1 TRBV20-1 SAKGQGRMNTEAF
TRBJ2-7 TRBV14 ASSQKAEQY
TRBJ2-5 TRBV2 ASSEATSSRQETQY
TRBJ2-1 TRBV27 ASSTYAGGEQF
TRBJ2-3 TRBV18 ASSPSARGTDTQY
TRBJ2-1 TRBV9 ASTKGGGTYNEQF
TRBJ1-3 TRBV30 AWSKGHSGNTIY
TRBJ2-3 TRBV7-7 ASSLTGGVTDTQY
TRBJ1-5 TRBV4-1 ASSRSGQGANQPQH
TRBJ2-3 TRBV14 ASSQGQGDTQY
TRBJ2-7 TRBV12-5 ASGGTGRGEQY
TRBJ2-1 TRBV6-6 ASSLIAGVNNEQF
TRBJ1-5 TRBV12-3/TRBV12-4 ASSPGMYIGQPQH
TRBJ2-5 TRBV6-5 ASSFGQGQETQY
TRBJ2-3 TRBV10-3 AISERAGYADTQY
TRBJ2-1 TRBV7-3 ASSLTRGRTYNEQF
TRBJ2-3 TRBV24-1 ATSDLGTTGTDTQY
TRBJ1-1 TRBV3-1 ASSQNGDEAF
TRBJ2-5 TRBV3-1 ASTFELGRPGETQY
TRBJ2-3 TRBV20-1 SAGKGLADTDTQY
TRBJ2-3 TRBV6-5 ASSWGPLQVGSTDTQY
TRBJ2-3 TRBV29-1 SVESLAGGKQY
TRBJ2-7 TRBV20-1 SAMDNNHYEQY